Sequencing of this T cell receptor (beta chain) was carried out in a study of shared clonotypes between healthy human individuals (dated by TCRdb to about 2020). Regarding the complete study: The cohort comprised a couple of women and a few men aged 18 to 49 years. Per donor, three plates each were used for CD4 naive and CD4 memory, two for CD8 naive, and one for CD8 memory. To estimate repertoire size and how much clonotypes are shared between individuals, the study performed deep sequencing of blood TCR repertoires from about 5 healthy adults. Different laboratories and diverse techniques were used to prepare libraries and sequence TCR repertoires, to increase sequencing depth and limit assay-specific biases. Per donor, leukapheresis produced somewhere between about 0.8 and 9 billion PBMCs. Summary of the overall study and its limitations: Compared with non-shared clonotypes, the clonotypes found in all four sorted-subset donors had higher generation probabilities. Rarefaction of sorted-subset datasets indicated incomplete sequencing despite the large sequencing depth. When several donors were compared, the shared fraction of clonotypes was roughly 5% for naive CD4, 3% to 4% for naive CD8, more than 2% for memory CD4, and around 0.37% for memory CD8. Because the study included only a small number of donors, the genetic and exposure-history diversity represented was limited. Sampling was restricted to blood, and TCR repertoires in tissue are likely to differ from TCR repertoires in blood. Pairwise subsampling led to the expectation that sequencing depth would affect the degree of clonotype sharing among donors. Estimated clonotype richness was generally larger for naive than for memory subsets.

About this clone: The antigen it binds to is not known. There are no base qualities to consult, and no much larger clone falls within one base.

Using the deep immunoSEQ assay, multiplex PCR amplified TCR CDR3 regions from genomic DNA. For each cell subset, the extracted genomic DNA was distributed evenly across all wells of several immunoSEQ 96-well plates, and each plate served as one replicate. For sorted subsets, around 200 ng genomic DNA, equal to tens of thousands of T cell genomes, was loaded into each replicate PCR. Purified libraries were quantified with a Qubit 3.0 fluorometer, sized on a Bioanalyzer 2100, and re-quantified with the KAPA Library Quantification kit. Each immunoSEQ 96-well plate was sequenced on its own single-read 150-cycle Illumina NextSeq 550 flow cell. Per the source publication's procedure: The immunoSEQ output contained only junctional sequences without quality scores, so filtering could not match that applied to full-length reads. Sequences were annotated with PyIR, a Python wrapper for IgBLAST v1.9, and V/J genes and CDR3 were assigned using IMGT germline references. Reads were filtered out if the reads had weak V/J assignments (E-value above 1e-6), no CDR3, stop codons, out-of-frame junctions, or ambiguous translated residues. V3J clonotypes were defined as sequences sharing an identical inferred V gene, J gene, and CDR3 amino acid sequence. The percentage overlap between two repertoires was calculated by dividing the number of shared unique clonotypes by the size of the smaller repertoire. RTK rarefaction, the Chao1 estimator, and Recon v2.1 estimates of unobserved clonotypes were used to assess repertoire richness. For all TCRbeta clonotypes obtained by the gDNA method from a few donors, generation probabilities were computed with OLGA. TCRdb took over this immuneACCESS table, retaining in-frame rearrangements with V and J assigned. Such tables are incomplete; in checked studies, under half of the missing clones stem from an unresolved V gene, and the remainder is unexplained. Clonal size and the V and J genes are those of that table, whereas D and trimming came from the DNA. The sample data list approximately 2.5 million clones, and approximately 94% of these were observed just once. The biggest ten clones account for about 0.13% of the sample.

Donors were healthy HIV-negative adults with no recently reported acute infections or vaccinations. Only Caucasian adults living in Nashville, Tennessee, USA were represented among the donors. CD4+ T cells were enriched by magnetic negative selection; naive cells were then positively selected on CD45RA, and the negative fraction formed the memory subset. After blood collection by leukapheresis, PBMCs were isolated using Ficoll-Histopaque density gradient centrifugation and then cryopreserved in the vapor phase of liquid nitrogen. Analytical flow cytometry was used to check the purity and quantity of every magnetically sorted T cell population. From each sorted fraction, genomic DNA was isolated and quantified by UV absorbance on a Nanodrop 2000c. This clonotype originated in a man aged 18 to 29 in good health. Source material: naive CD4+ T cells sorted from blood. Reading the label with the study, this specimen's cell subset or site is: CD45RA+ positively selected.

The nucleotides are TGTGCCAGCGGGCCCGGACAGGGGGCGCGAGAGCAGTACTTC. This codes for CASGPGQGAREQYF. The rearrangement joined TRBV7-2 to TRBJ2-7; 11 junctional bases match TRBD1. V loses 8 bases at its end and J loses 7 bases; junction bases beyond the gene matches: 10. The CDR3 runs 14 amino acids, cysteine and phenylalanine included. Only the CDR3 DNA stays, 42 bases, in frame from base 1. CDR1 and CDR2 (SGHTA, FQGNSA) derive from the germline V gene.